These 3 T cell receptor beta chains originate from one sample sequenced in a study of T cells after yellow fever vaccination. TCRdb re-called the 5' RACE reads with MiXCR, one entry per CDR3 protein. Here the sample spans about 150,000 distinct CDR3 sequences, 5.5% to 7.5% being singletons. The sequenced sample was CD4+ T cells sorted from PBMCs, obtained on the day of the first yellow fever vaccination. Receptor source: a man aged 18-30 years who received the YFV17D yellow fever vaccine.

The V gene is TRBV18, the J gene TRBJ2-5; a possible D gene is TRBD2 (6 bases). The CDR3 contains 15 residues. Per the germline V gene, CDR1 is KGHSH and CDR2 is LQKENI. V gave up 4 bases and J gave up 3 bases, with 15 bases separating them. Written as DNA, the CDR3 is TGTGCCAGCTCACGCGGAGGGGTTCGGGAAGAGACCCAGTACTTC. Translated, it gives CASSRGGVREETQYF.

This chain joins TRBV20-1 and TRBJ1-5; 7 bases are a match to TRBD1. Germline trimming cut 0 bases from V and 7 bases from J; bases unmatched to any gene: 6. This CDR3 has 14 residues. CDR1 DFQATT and CDR2 SNEGSKA come from the germline V gene (reference sequence). In DNA, the CDR3 is TGCAGTGCTAGAGAAGAGGGGGCTGGGCAGCCCCAGCATTTT. It translates to CSAREEGAGQPQHF.

This rearrangement joins TRBV5-1 to TRBJ2-7; the match to TRBD2 covers 13 bases. Germline lookup yields CDR1 SGHRS and CDR2 YFSETQ. The V and J ends lost 4 bases and 7 bases, in that order; junction bases with no gene match: 8. This CDR3 spans 15 amino acids. For the CDR3, the DNA is TGCGCCAGCAGCAGCACTAGCGGGGGGGCCTGGGAGCAGTACTTC. Translation gives CASSSTSGGAWEQYF. Variable domain in full (rest from reference TRBV5-1 and TRBJ2-7): KAGVTQTPRYLIKTRGQQVTLSCSPISGHRSVSWYQQTPGQGLQFLFEYFSETQRNKGNFPGRFSGRQFSNSRSEMNVSTLELGDSALYLCASSSTSGGAWEQYFGPGTRLTVT.